This T cell receptor (beta chain) is drawn from a study of blood T cell repertoires in COVID-19. Study details: Spain, Italy and the United States supplied samples that represented acute and convalescent COVID-19.

Using immunoSEQ multiplex PCR, the repertoire was profiled, and TCRdb retains in-frame clones only, with some absent. The sample yields a few hundred thousand clones, more than 85% seen once. The germline V gene has CDR1 KGHDR and CDR2 SFDVKD. This CDR3 is 14 amino acids long. V lost 3 bases and J lost 7, with 14 bases in between. Those who participated ranged in age from roughly 18 to 90 years and resided in 20 to 25 US areas. No more than 2 weeks before study entry, exposed participants had met a case of COVID-19. The rearrangement links TRBV24-1 to TRBJ1-1, with D possibly being TRBD1 (6 bases). The source material was PBMCs or T cells enriched from blood (not recorded which). This clonotype originated in a woman in her thirties or forties who had been exposed to COVID-19. The CDR3 region is CATSDPKQGFEAFF. CDR3 sequence (DNA): TGTGCCACCAGTGATCCAAAACAGGGATTTGAAGCTTTCTTT.